Here is one T cell receptor (beta chain) with its context. This entry comes from a study of cytomegalovirus exposure and HLA in healthy donors. Germline V gene data show CDR1 as SGDLS and CDR2 as YYNGEE. There are 16 residues in the CDR3. Trimming cost V 3 bases and J 3 bases; bases outside gene matches: 7. PCR amplification relied on 60 Vbeta primers (plus 13 Jbeta primers). TCRdb keeps only in-frame clones here, not all; method: immunoSEQ multiplex PCR. Of roughly 180,000 clones listed, 75% to 80% are singletons. The rearrangement joins TRBV9 to TRBJ2-2, with 8 positions matching TRBD2. The source of this sequence is a middle-aged man in good health and CMV-seropositive. The specimen sequenced was PBMCs. CDR3 in DNA: TGTGCCAGCAGCGCGAACATAGCGGGGCACACCGGGGAGCTGTTTTTT. It specifies CASSANIAGHTGELFF. Full variable domain (rest looked up from reference TRBV9 and TRBJ2-2): DSGVTQTPKHLITATGQRVTLRCSPRSGDLSVYWYQQSLDQGLQFLIQYYNGEERAKGNILERFSAQQFPDLHSELNLSSLELGDSALYFCASSANIAGHTGELFFGEGSRLTVL.